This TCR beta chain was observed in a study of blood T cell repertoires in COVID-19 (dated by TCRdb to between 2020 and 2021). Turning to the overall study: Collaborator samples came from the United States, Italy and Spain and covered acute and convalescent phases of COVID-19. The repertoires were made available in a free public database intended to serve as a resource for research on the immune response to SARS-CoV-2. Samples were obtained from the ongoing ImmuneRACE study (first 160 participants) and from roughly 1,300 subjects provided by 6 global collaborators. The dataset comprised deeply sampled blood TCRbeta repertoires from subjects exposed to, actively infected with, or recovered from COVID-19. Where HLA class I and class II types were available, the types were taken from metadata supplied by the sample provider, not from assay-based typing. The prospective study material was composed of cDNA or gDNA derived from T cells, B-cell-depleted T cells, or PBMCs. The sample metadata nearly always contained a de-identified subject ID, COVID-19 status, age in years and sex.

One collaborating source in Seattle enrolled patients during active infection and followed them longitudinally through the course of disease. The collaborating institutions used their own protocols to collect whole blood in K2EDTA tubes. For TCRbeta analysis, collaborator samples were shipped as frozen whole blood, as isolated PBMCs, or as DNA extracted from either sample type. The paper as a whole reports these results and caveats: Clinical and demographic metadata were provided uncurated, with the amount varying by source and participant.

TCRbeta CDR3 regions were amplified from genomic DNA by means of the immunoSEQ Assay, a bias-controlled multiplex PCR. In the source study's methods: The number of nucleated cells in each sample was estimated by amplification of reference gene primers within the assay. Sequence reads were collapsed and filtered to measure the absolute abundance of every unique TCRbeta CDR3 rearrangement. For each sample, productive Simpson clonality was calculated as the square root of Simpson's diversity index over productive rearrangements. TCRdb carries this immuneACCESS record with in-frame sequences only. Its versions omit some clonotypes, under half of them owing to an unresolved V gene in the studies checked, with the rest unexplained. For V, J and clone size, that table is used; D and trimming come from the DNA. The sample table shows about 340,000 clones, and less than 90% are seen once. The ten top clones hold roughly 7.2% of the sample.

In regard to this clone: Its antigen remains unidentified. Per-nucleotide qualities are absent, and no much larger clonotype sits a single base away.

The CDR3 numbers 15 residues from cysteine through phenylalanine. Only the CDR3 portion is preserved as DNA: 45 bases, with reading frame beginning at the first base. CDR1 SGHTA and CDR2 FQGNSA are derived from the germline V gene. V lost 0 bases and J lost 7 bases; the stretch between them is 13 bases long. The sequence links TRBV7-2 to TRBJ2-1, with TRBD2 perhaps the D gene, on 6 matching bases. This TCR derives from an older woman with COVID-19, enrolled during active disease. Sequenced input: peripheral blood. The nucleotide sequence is TGTGCCAGCAGCTTAGCGTCGACGACTAGGAATGAGCAGTTCTTC. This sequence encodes CASSLASTTRNEQFF. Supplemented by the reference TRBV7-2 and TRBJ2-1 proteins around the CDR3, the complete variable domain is GAGVSQSPSNKVTEKGKDVELRCDPISGHTALYWYRQSLGQGLEFLIYFQGNSAPDKSGLPSDRFSAERTGGSVSTLTIQRTQQEDSAVYLCASSLASTTRNEQFFGPGTRLTVL.